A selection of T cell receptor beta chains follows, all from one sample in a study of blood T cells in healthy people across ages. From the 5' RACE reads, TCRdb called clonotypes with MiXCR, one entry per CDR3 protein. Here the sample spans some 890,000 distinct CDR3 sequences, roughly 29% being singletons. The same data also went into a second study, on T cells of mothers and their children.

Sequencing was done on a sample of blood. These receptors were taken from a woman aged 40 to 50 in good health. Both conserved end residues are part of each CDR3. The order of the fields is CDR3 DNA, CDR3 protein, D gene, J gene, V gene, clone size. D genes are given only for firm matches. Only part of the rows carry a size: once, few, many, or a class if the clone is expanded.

CDR3nt: TGTGCCAGCAGCGGCAGGTTCTCCATCCGGGATACGCAGTATTTT
CDR3aa: CASSGRFSIRDTQYF
d_gene: .
j_gene: TRBJ2-3
v_gene: TRBV11-2
abundance: many

CDR3nt: TGTGCCAGCAGCTTACATGAGCAGTTCTTC
CDR3aa: CASSLHEQFF
d_gene: .
j_gene: TRBJ2-1
v_gene: TRBV11-2
abundance: few

CDR3nt: TGCAGTGCTAGAAATCTTCTAGCGGGGGGGCCCGCGACAGATACGCAGTATTTT
CDR3aa: CSARNLLAGGPATDTQYF
d_gene: TRBD2
j_gene: TRBJ2-3
v_gene: TRBV20-1
abundance: .

CDR3nt: TGTGCCAGCAGTTGGGGGGCAAAACTGTTTTTT
CDR3aa: CASSWGAKLFF
d_gene: .
j_gene: TRBJ1-4
v_gene: TRBV12-3/TRBV12-4
abundance: .

CDR3nt: TGTGCCAGCAGTGTGGTCGCCTACGAGCAGTACTTC
CDR3aa: CASSVVAYEQYF
d_gene: .
j_gene: TRBJ2-7
v_gene: TRBV28
abundance: .

CDR3nt: TGTGCCAGCGGTACCCGACTGTTCCCCAACGAAGCTTTCTTT
CDR3aa: CASGTRLFPNEAFF
d_gene: .
j_gene: TRBJ1-1
v_gene: TRBV27
abundance: .

CDR3nt: TGCAGTGCTAGAGATCGGGGTCGGGTCAATGAGCGGTACTTC
CDR3aa: CSARDRGRVNERYF
d_gene: .
j_gene: TRBJ2-7
v_gene: TRBV20-1
abundance: .

CDR3nt: TGCAGCGTTGTCGGGGACACAGAAAGCCTCTCCTGCTATGGCTACACCTTC
CDR3aa: CSVVGDTESLSCYGYTF
d_gene: .
j_gene: TRBJ1-2
v_gene: TRBV29-1
abundance: few

CDR3nt: TGTGCCAGCAGTCCCCCAAGGGGGGCTGGAGGCAATCAGCCCCAGCATTTT
CDR3aa: CASSPPRGAGGNQPQHF
d_gene: .
j_gene: TRBJ1-5
v_gene: TRBV28
abundance: .

CDR3nt: TGTGCCAGCAGCCCTGGACAGGGAGGAAACACAGATACGCAGTATTTT
CDR3aa: CASSPGQGGNTDTQYF
d_gene: TRBD1
j_gene: TRBJ2-3
v_gene: TRBV6-7
abundance: .

CDR3nt: TGTGCCAGCAGCGTCACTAGTATAGATACGCAGTATTTT
CDR3aa: CASSVTSIDTQYF
d_gene: .
j_gene: TRBJ2-3
v_gene: TRBV9
abundance: few

CDR3nt: TGTGCCCGCAGCCCAGGGGGGACAGCCCGGGGCCAGGAGACCCAGTACTTC
CDR3aa: CARSPGGTARGQETQYF
d_gene: .
j_gene: TRBJ2-5
v_gene: TRBV7-3
abundance: once

CDR3nt: TGCGCCAGCAGCTTGCCCGGTGGGGGCACAGATGCGCAGTATTTT
CDR3aa: CASSLPGGGTDAQYF
d_gene: .
j_gene: TRBJ2-3
v_gene: TRBV5-1
abundance: few

CDR3nt: TGTGCCAGCAGTGATACAGGGGGGTCACTCGGTGAGCAGTTCTTC
CDR3aa: CASSDTGGSLGEQFF
d_gene: TRBD1
j_gene: TRBJ2-1
v_gene: TRBV6-5
abundance: once

CDR3nt: TGTGCCAGCAGTCACTCGGCGGGGGGGCGCGCAGATACGCAGTATTTT
CDR3aa: CASSHSAGGRADTQYF
d_gene: TRBD2
j_gene: TRBJ2-3
v_gene: TRBV12-3/TRBV12-4
abundance: few

CDR3nt: TGTGCCAGCAGTTTATCGCGGGGGCTTTACGAGCAGTACTTC
CDR3aa: CASSLSRGLYEQYF
d_gene: .
j_gene: TRBJ2-7
v_gene: TRBV27
abundance: many

CDR3nt: TGCAGCGGAGGGAACTTCTACGAGCAGTACTTC
CDR3aa: CSGGNFYEQYF
d_gene: .
j_gene: TRBJ2-7
v_gene: TRBV20-1
abundance: .

CDR3nt: TGTGCCAACAGCTTTAGTCAGGGGGAAGCTTTCTTT
CDR3aa: CANSFSQGEAFF
d_gene: .
j_gene: TRBJ1-1
v_gene: TRBV11-1
abundance: .

CDR3nt: TGTGCCAACAGCTTAACCGGGACAGGGGGCGTAGTGGGGCAGTTCTTC
CDR3aa: CANSLTGTGGVVGQFF
d_gene: TRBD1
j_gene: TRBJ2-1
v_gene: TRBV7-6
abundance: .

CDR3nt: TGTGCCAGCAGCAGTAGCGGGAGGGCCGAAGATACGCAGTATTTT
CDR3aa: CASSSSGRAEDTQYF
d_gene: TRBD2
j_gene: TRBJ2-3
v_gene: TRBV7-3
abundance: once

CDR3nt: TGCAGTGCCCTTGACAGGGGTGGGATTGAAAAACTGTTTTTT
CDR3aa: CSALDRGGIEKLFF
d_gene: TRBD1
j_gene: TRBJ1-4
v_gene: TRBV20-1
abundance: .

CDR3nt: TGTGCCAGCAGTTCCCACGCTGGAGATACGCAGTATTTT
CDR3aa: CASSSHAGDTQYF
d_gene: .
j_gene: TRBJ2-3
v_gene: TRBV6-5
abundance: .

CDR3nt: TGCAGTGCTAGAAAATCGGTCAGCCAAGAGACCCAGTACTTC
CDR3aa: CSARKSVSQETQYF
d_gene: .
j_gene: TRBJ2-5
v_gene: TRBV20-1
abundance: .

CDR3nt: TGTGCCAGCAGTTTAGAAGGCAGTTTTGAAAAACTGTTTTTT
CDR3aa: CASSLEGSFEKLFF
d_gene: .
j_gene: TRBJ1-4
v_gene: TRBV12-3/TRBV12-4
abundance: few

CDR3nt: TGTGCCAGCAGCACCGGGAGGGCCCACGAGCAGTACTTC
CDR3aa: CASSTGRAHEQYF
d_gene: TRBD2
j_gene: TRBJ2-7
v_gene: TRBV2
abundance: few

CDR3nt: TGTGCCAGCACCTTCGATGGCAGGGCGAACACTGAAGCTTTCTTT
CDR3aa: CASTFDGRANTEAFF
d_gene: .
j_gene: TRBJ1-1
v_gene: TRBV28
abundance: .

CDR3nt: TGTGCCGCCAGTACAGAAAGGAACACTGAAGCTTTCTTT
CDR3aa: CAASTERNTEAFF
d_gene: .
j_gene: TRBJ1-1
v_gene: TRBV10-3
abundance: .

CDR3nt: TGTGCCAGCAGTGAGTCCGGAGGCGGGGGGGCCACTGAGCAGTACTTC
CDR3aa: CASSESGGGGATEQYF
d_gene: TRBD2
j_gene: TRBJ2-5
v_gene: TRBV6-4
abundance: .

CDR3nt: TGTGCCAGCAGTTCTAGCGGGGCTACGGCCTCTAGCAATCAGCCCCAGCATTTT
CDR3aa: CASSSSGATASSNQPQHF
d_gene: .
j_gene: TRBJ1-5
v_gene: TRBV12-3/TRBV12-4
abundance: .

CDR3nt: TGTGCCAGTAGTATGAGGATGCAGGAGACCCAGTACTTC
CDR3aa: CASSMRMQETQYF
d_gene: .
j_gene: TRBJ2-5
v_gene: TRBV19
abundance: .

CDR3nt: TGCAGCGCTGAACGAGGGACAGACTATGGCTACACCTTC
CDR3aa: CSAERGTDYGYTF
d_gene: TRBD1
j_gene: TRBJ1-2
v_gene: TRBV29-1
abundance: many

CDR3nt: TGCGCCAGCAGCTTGCAGGAGGTCTACGAGCAGTACTTC
CDR3aa: CASSLQEVYEQYF
d_gene: .
j_gene: TRBJ2-7
v_gene: TRBV5-1
abundance: .

CDR3nt: TGTGCCATCAGTGTGTCGGGGACAGGGTCCGAGCAGTACTTC
CDR3aa: CAISVSGTGSEQYF
d_gene: TRBD1
j_gene: TRBJ2-7
v_gene: TRBV10-3
abundance: .

CDR3nt: TGTGCCAGCAGCGAGGCAGCGGGGTATGGCTACACCTTC
CDR3aa: CASSEAAGYGYTF
d_gene: .
j_gene: TRBJ1-2
v_gene: TRBV9
abundance: few

CDR3nt: TGTGCCAGCAGCGTTCCTCGGAACTCTGGCTACACCTTC
CDR3aa: CASSVPRNSGYTF
d_gene: .
j_gene: TRBJ1-2
v_gene: TRBV7-2
abundance: once

CDR3nt: TGTGCCAGCAGCTGGGGGGACAGGACGAACACCGGGGAGCTGTTTTTT
CDR3aa: CASSWGDRTNTGELFF
d_gene: TRBD1
j_gene: TRBJ2-2
v_gene: TRBV7-2
abundance: many

CDR3nt: TGCAGTGCTTTTAGGCCAGATACGCAGTATTTT
CDR3aa: CSAFRPDTQYF
d_gene: .
j_gene: TRBJ2-3
v_gene: TRBV20-1
abundance: .

CDR3nt: TGTGCCTGGAGTGTAGATGGTGCGGGGGGGAGCTCCTACAATGAGCAGTTCTTC
CDR3aa: CAWSVDGAGGSSYNEQFF
d_gene: TRBD2
j_gene: TRBJ2-1
v_gene: TRBV30
abundance: .

CDR3nt: TGTGCCAGCAGTTTAGGACTAGCCAAGACAGATACGCAGTATTTT
CDR3aa: CASSLGLAKTDTQYF
d_gene: TRBD2
j_gene: TRBJ2-3
v_gene: TRBV12-3/TRBV12-4
abundance: few

CDR3nt: TGTGCCAGCAGTTTCAGGACAGGGGCGGGGGATGAGCAGTTCTTC
CDR3aa: CASSFRTGAGDEQFF
d_gene: TRBD1
j_gene: TRBJ2-1
v_gene: TRBV12-3/TRBV12-4
abundance: few

CDR3nt: TGCGCCAGCATAGGTAGCGACGGAGAGACCCAGTACTTC
CDR3aa: CASIGSDGETQYF
d_gene: .
j_gene: TRBJ2-5
v_gene: TRBV5-1
abundance: .

CDR3nt: TGCAGCGTTGACACAGGGGGGGAGACCCAGTACTTC
CDR3aa: CSVDTGGETQYF
d_gene: TRBD1
j_gene: TRBJ2-5
v_gene: TRBV29-1
abundance: many

CDR3nt: TGCGCCAGCAGCTTGGCCCTGAGGGACAGGGGAAGCTCTGGGGCCAACGTCCTGACTTTC
CDR3aa: CASSLALRDRGSSGANVLTF
d_gene: TRBD1
j_gene: TRBJ2-6
v_gene: TRBV5-1
abundance: .

CDR3nt: TGTGCCAGCAGTCCCGATCCCTGGACAGGGGGCCAAGAGACCCAGTACTTC
CDR3aa: CASSPDPWTGGQETQYF
d_gene: TRBD1
j_gene: TRBJ2-5
v_gene: TRBV6-2/TRBV6-3
abundance: few

CDR3nt: TGCGCCAGCAGTTTAGGGGGGCCCATTGGCCAAGAGACCCAGTACTTC
CDR3aa: CASSLGGPIGQETQYF
d_gene: .
j_gene: TRBJ2-5
v_gene: TRBV5-1
abundance: few

CDR3nt: TGCAGCGTTTACGACGCGGGGGTGCAAGAGACCCAGTACTTC
CDR3aa: CSVYDAGVQETQYF
d_gene: TRBD2
j_gene: TRBJ2-5
v_gene: TRBV29-1
abundance: .

CDR3nt: TGCAGTGCTAGACCGGGGACAGGGACCTATAATTCACCCCTCCACTTT
CDR3aa: CSARPGTGTYNSPLHF
d_gene: TRBD1
j_gene: TRBJ1-6
v_gene: TRBV20-1
abundance: many

CDR3nt: TGTGCCAGCAGCTTAAGTGGGGTAGATACGCAGTATTTT
CDR3aa: CASSLSGVDTQYF
d_gene: .
j_gene: TRBJ2-3
v_gene: TRBV7-3
abundance: many

CDR3nt: TGCAGTGCTAGTAGCCCCGGGGGTGGCTATGGCTACACCTTC
CDR3aa: CSASSPGGGYGYTF
d_gene: .
j_gene: TRBJ1-2
v_gene: TRBV20-1
abundance: .

CDR3nt: TGTGCCAGCAGCCCGGGACAGGGGTACCGTCAGCCCCAGCATTTT
CDR3aa: CASSPGQGYRQPQHF
d_gene: TRBD1
j_gene: TRBJ1-5
v_gene: TRBV28
abundance: .